The 10 T cell receptor beta chains below come from one sample, sequenced in a study of blood T cell repertoires in COVID-19 (dated by TCRdb to the early 2020s). Library preparation used the immunoSEQ multiplex PCR assay. TCRdb limited this immuneACCESS table to in-frame rearrangements with V and J called. A share of clones is missing; checked studies link under half to unresolved V genes, and the rest is unexplained. In all, the sample holds more than 200,000 clones, and 85% to 90% of those were seen once. About 2% of the sample is held by the ten biggest clonotypes. What was sequenced was peripheral blood. The receptors come from a woman between 50 and 59 years old with acute or convalescent COVID-19.

The genes are TRBV6-2 or TRBV6-3 and TRBJ2-7; 10 bases fit TRBD1. CDR1 and CDR2 (germline): MNHEY, SVGEGT. This CDR3 has 15 amino acids. V lost 2 bases to trimming and J lost 1 base; unmatched junction nucleotides: 2. As DNA, the CDR3 is TGTGCCAGCAGTTACCGGGACAGGGGTTCCTACGAGCAGTACTTC. Translating it yields CASSYRDRGSYEQYF.

The chain joins TRBV1 to TRBJ2-7; TRBD1, the D gene given by the table, was not confirmed from the DNA. TRBV1 is classified as a pseudogene. The CDR3 runs to 18 residues. The CDR3 DNA reads TGCACCAGCAGCCAAGATTGGGACAGGGGACATTTTCCCTACGAGCAGTACTTC. This encodes CTSSQDWDRGHFPYEQYF.

The CDR3 region is CASSIRQGHMNTEAFF. In DNA form, the CDR3 reads TGTGCCAGTAGTATCCGACAGGGACACATGAACACTGAAGCTTTCTTT. The chain is built from TRBV19 and TRBJ1-1; 7 bases are shared with TRBD1. CDR1 and CDR2 from the germline V gene are LNHDA and SQIVND (reference sequence). The ends lost 3 bases at V and 0 bases at J; junction bases unmatched: 7. The CDR3 consists of 16 residues.

Only a few counts were recorded for this clone. The V and J genes are TRBV19 and TRBJ2-4; D is ambiguous. The CDR3 is 14 amino acids. The V gene's germline CDR1 is LNHDA and CDR2 SQIVND (reference sequence). V lost 8 bases and J lost 0, with 11 bases in between. The CDR3 reads CASRSLIAKNIQYF. The CDR3 coding sequence is TGTGCCAGTCGTTCCCTTATAGCCAAAAACATTCAGTACTTC.

The V and J genes are TRBV15 and TRBJ2-2, with TRBD1 identical over 8 bases. Germline CDR1 is LNHNV and CDR2 is YYDKDF (reference sequence). This CDR3 spans 16 amino acids. The J segment lost 4 bases and the V segment lost 3 bases, leaving 7 bases of the junction unmatched. The DNA of the CDR3 is TGTGCCACCAGCAGCCCGGACAGGGAGTTCACCGGGGAGCTGTTTTTT. Protein: CATSSPDREFTGELFF.

This clone came up once. This rearrangement joins TRBV19 to TRBJ1-5; unclear D gene. The V end lost 4 bases, the J end lost 7 bases, and 11 bases lay between the germline ends. The germline V gene encodes CDR1 LNHDA and CDR2 SQIVND (reference sequence). CDR3 length equals 13 residues. Here the CDR3 reads CASSSQAPQPQHF. Written as DNA, the CDR3 is TGTGCCAGTAGTAGCCAGGCCCCCCAGCCCCAGCATTTT.

The genes are TRBV18 and TRBJ1-1; D is possibly TRBD1 (5 bases). The CDR3 extends over 15 amino acids. CDR1 KGHSH and CDR2 LQKENI come from the germline V gene. Trimming cost V 1 base and J 1 base, with 10 bases left between them. CDR3 nucleotides: TGTGCCAGCTCACCACTCTCGCAGGGGAACACTGAAGCTTTCTTT. It yields the protein CASSPLSQGNTEAFF.

The rearrangement joins TRBV19 to TRBJ2-1, with TRBD2 identical over 7 bases. The CDR3 consists of 15 residues. Looked up from germline, CDR1 is LNHDA and CDR2 is SQIVND (reference sequence). With V trimmed by 3 bases and J by 4 bases, 6 bases remained unmatched. Written as DNA, the CDR3 is TGTGCCAGTAGTATGCAGATAGCGGGTTACAATGAGCAGTTCTTC. Encoded protein: CASSMQIAGYNEQFF.

This clone was picked up many times. The chain uses TRBV10-3 and TRBJ2-3, with D perhaps TRBD2 (5 bases). CDR1 and CDR2 from the germline V gene are ENHRY and SYGVKD. There are 13 residues in the CDR3. Trimming removed 8 bases from V and 1 base from J, with 10 bases in between. The CDR3: CAILRRGTDTQYF. The CDR3 nucleotides read TGTGCCATCCTTCGGCGGGGCACAGATACGCAGTATTTT.

V usage is TRBV5-4 and J usage is TRBJ1-1, with 8 bases lining up with TRBD1. V lost 4 bases to trimming and J lost 5 bases; unmatched junction nucleotides: 10. Germline CDR1 reads SGHNT; CDR2 reads YYREEE (reference sequence). The CDR3 contains 15 residues. This chain's CDR3 is CASSPRTGRPTEAFF. CDR3 in DNA: TGTGCCAGCAGCCCCCGGACAGGGAGGCCGACTGAAGCTTTCTTT.